Below are 12 T cell receptor beta chains sequenced from a single sample in a study of T cell repertoires in cytomegalovirus infection. TCRdb re-analysed the reads in MiXCR, keeping a single row per CDR3 protein. Here the sample spans roughly 800,000 distinct CDR3 sequences, approximately 32% being singletons. Antigens of these TCRs are unknown. The specimen comprised cultured CD8+ T cells from PBMCs, sampled from culture after CMV antigen stimulation. Receptors originate from a human donor in good health (CMV status not recorded). Some clones in this sample may be carry-over from other donors' samples.

This clonotype was counted many times. This chain uses TRBV28 with TRBJ1-6, with 8 bases fitting TRBD1. Germline CDR1 MDHEN, CDR2 SYDVKM. V was clipped by 6 bases and J by 16 bases; unmatched bases: 11. The CDR3 length is 13 residues. The CDR3 spells CASRPTGVGPLHF. The DNA of the CDR3 is TGTGCCAGCAGACCGACAGGGGTAGGCCCTCTCCACTTT.

The chain uses TRBV2 and TRBJ1-1; tentative D call: TRBD1 (6 bases). With 10 bases removed from V and 0 bases from J, the gap between germline ends came to 12 bases. The CDR3 sequence is 13 residues long. In germline, CDR1 is SNHLY, CDR2 FYNNEI. CDR3 coding DNA: TGTGCCACCTCGGACAGTTTGAACACTGAAGCTTTCTTT. Residues: CATSDSLNTEAFF.

A few counts support this clonotype. This chain links TRBV12-3 or TRBV12-4 with TRBJ1-1; no reliable D call. CDR3 length: 15 amino acids. The V and J ends lost 0 bases and 0 bases respectively, with 8 bases between them. As DNA, the CDR3 is TGTGCCAGCAGTTTAGCGACAACCATGAACACTGAAGCTTTCTTT. Translation gives CASSLATTMNTEAFF.

This clonotype has a count of ten or more. The chain is built from TRBV7-9 and TRBJ1-2, with D unresolved. V dropped 4 bases and J dropped 3 bases, with 15 bases sitting between them. The CDR3 loop spans 15 amino acids. Germline assignment: CDR1 SEHNR and CDR2 FQNEAQ (reference sequence). The CDR3 spells CASSSMMGRDYGYTF. The CDR3 region has the DNA TGTGCCAGCAGCTCAATGATGGGGAGGGACTATGGCTACACCTTC.

This clonotype has more than one count but fewer than ten. The chain couples TRBV2 to TRBJ1-1; D gene uncertain. This CDR3 is built from 11 residues. Trimming stripped 10 bases from V and 4 bases from J, with 10 bases between. Germline CDR1 and CDR2: SNHLY and FYNNEI. This chain's CDR3 is CATFSGTEAFF. The CDR3 DNA is TGTGCCACCTTCTCGGGCACTGAAGCTTTCTTT. Filled out from reference TRBV2 and TRBJ1-1, the complete variable domain reads EPEVTQTPSHQVTQMGQEVILRCVPISNHLYFYWYRQILGQKVEFLVSFYNNEISEKSEIFDDQFSVERPDGSNFTLKIRSTKLEDSAMYFCATFSGTEAFFGQGTRLTVV.

This clonotype was counted at least ten times. This chain connects TRBV7-2 to TRBJ1-2; unclear D gene. The V and J ends lost 1 base and 3 bases respectively, with 3 bases between them. Germline-derived CDR1 and CDR2 are SGHTA and FQGNSA. This CDR3 region has 12 residues. The CDR3 protein is CASSLEYYGYTF. CDR3 DNA sequence: TGTGCCAGCAGCTTAGAGTACTATGGCTACACCTTC. Full variable domain (outside the CDR3, taken from reference TRBV7-2 and TRBJ1-2): GAGVSQSPSNKVTEKGKDVELRCDPISGHTALYWYRQSLGQGLEFLIYFQGNSAPDKSGLPSDRFSAERTGGSVSTLTIQRTQQEDSAVYLCASSLEYYGYTFGSGTRLTVV.

This clonotype was picked up a small number of times. The gene calls are TRBV6-2 or TRBV6-3 and TRBJ1-5, with 7 bases that match TRBD1. Germline CDR1 and CDR2: MNHEY and SVGEGT. Trimming at V came to 2 bases and at J to 11 bases, leaving 9 bases not matched to a gene. The CDR3 is 14 amino acids. CDR3 sequence (DNA): TGTGCCAGCAGTTACCCTCGGGCCAGGGGGGCCCAGCATTTT. Amino acid sequence: CASSYPRARGAQHF.

The chain couples TRBV7-8 to TRBJ1-6, with 8 bases identical to TRBD1. Looked up from germline, CDR1 is SGHVS and CDR2 is FQNEAQ. Unmatched junction bases numbered 13, after V lost 6 bases and J lost 3 bases. CDR3 length equals 18 residues. CDR3 in amino acids: CASSLPKTGVDYNSPLHF. As DNA, the CDR3 is TGTGCCAGCAGTCTACCTAAGACAGGGGTGGACTATAATTCACCCCTCCACTTT.

This clonotype was counted between two and nine times. This chain connects TRBV6-2 or TRBV6-3 to TRBJ1-2, with D unresolved. The CDR3 has 11 amino acids. Germline CDR1 and CDR2: MNHEY and SVGEGT. The V end was cut by 6 bases, the J end by 1 base, with 3 bases between. The CDR3 nucleotides are TGTGCCAGCAGGGTTAACTATGGCTACACCTTC. Encoded protein: CASRVNYGYTF.

This clonotype was observed a few times. The J gene is TRBJ2-3, the V gene TRBV27; 9 nucleotides match TRBD2. Germline values: CDR1 MNHEY, CDR2 SMNVEV (reference sequence). V lost 1 base, J lost 2 bases, and 10 bases stayed unmatched. The length of the CDR3 is 18 residues. The DNA for the CDR3 is TGTGCCAGCAGTTTATACCCCCCAGCGGGGGGACCCACAGATACGCAGTATTTT. Its translation is CASSLYPPAGGPTDTQYF.

CDR3 amino acids: CASMGPLGDDYEQYV. The CDR3 DNA reads TGTGCCAGCATGGGACCTCTGGGTGACGACTACGAGCAGTACGTC. The chain carries TRBV6-1 and TRBJ2-7; TRBD1 or TRBD2 may be the D gene (5 bases each). Germline V gives CDR1 MNHNS, CDR2 SASEGT. Trimming cost V 7 bases and J 3 bases, with 19 bases left between them. CDR3 length: 15 amino acids.

This chain uses TRBV7-9 with TRBJ2-7, with D possibly being TRBD1 (6 bases). CDR3 length equals 17 residues. Trimming shortened V by 2 bases and J by 2 bases, and 19 bases separated the two germline ends. Germline V gene sequence: CDR1 SEHNR, CDR2 FQNEAQ (reference sequence). The CDR3 here is CASSLPPTGPGTYEQYF. For the CDR3, the DNA is TGTGCCAGCAGCTTACCGCCGACAGGACCAGGGACCTACGAGCAGTACTTC.